This is a list of T cell receptor beta chains from one sample in a study of OX40 agonist ivuxolimab in advanced cancers. Data came from immunoSEQ multiplex PCR; TCRdb stores just in-frame clones and leaves some out. The profile covers 89,000 or so clones, with approximately 86% appearing a single time and about 0.76% taken by the ten largest. The sequencing here drew on CD4+ or CD8+ T cells sorted from blood, taken in a trial of the OX40 agonist ivuxolimab. Receptor source: an adult with an advanced solid tumor such as melanoma, head and neck, liver or kidney cancer. Each CDR3 is given with its conserved first and last residue. Each record gives: V gene, CDR3 protein.

V: TRBV19
CDR3: CASSPLINNNEQFF

V: TRBV19
CDR3: CASGVIGPVQTF

V: TRBV29-1
CDR3: CSVEGLAAYNEQFF

V: TRBV5-4
CDR3: CASSWGLAGYNEQFF

V: TRBV6-1
CDR3: CASSLQGPQQFF

V: TRBV7-3
CDR3: CASSSTSGRGNEQYF

V: TRBV28
CDR3: CASSSPGARSNQPQHF

V: TRBV2
CDR3: CASRRTGMGETQYF

V: TRBV25-1
CDR3: CASSGQGYSPLHF

V: TRBV11-2
CDR3: CASSHPGGTGDSGNTIYF

V: TRBV9
CDR3: CASSRDGGQGNKQYF

V: TRBV29-1
CDR3: CSVGTGGGRQPQHF

V: TRBV2
CDR3: CASRGDRYEQYF

V: TRBV2
CDR3: CASSFSTLDLGTQYF

V: TRBV6-5
CDR3: CASTSFANYGYTF

V: TRBV7-3
CDR3: CASSSTPGETQYF

V: TRBV4-2
CDR3: CASSQGSHYEQYF

V: TRBV2
CDR3: CASSARRGAYEQYF

V: TRBV29-1
CDR3: CSVGVPGGNGYTF

V: TRBV30
CDR3: CAWSEMGLAGGETQYF

V: TRBV7-2
CDR3: CASSSGKLVTDTQYF

V: TRBV7-2
CDR3: CASSPVLAGQETQYF

V: TRBV30
CDR3: CAWSLRGASGYTF

V: TRBV7-7
CDR3: CASSLGTGWETQYF

V: TRBV5-1
CDR3: CASHDLAGGTQETQYF

V: TRBV5-8
CDR3: CASSLGDRASMEQYF

V: TRBV7-9
CDR3: CATPRQGQVFANTGELFF

V: TRBV28
CDR3: CASSPQGSVNRDTQYF

V: TRBV4-2
CDR3: CASSLERVSYEQYF

V: TRBV5-1
CDR3: CASSRDGQGRTDTQYF

V: TRBV2
CDR3: CASSAGSDTQYF

V: TRBV5-1
CDR3: CASSLDVGGAFTDTQYF

V: TRBV20-1
CDR3: CSARRETQYF

V: TRBV21-1
CDR3: CASRGLYGQLNQPQHF

V: TRBV11-2
CDR3: CASSLVTLPEQYF

V: TRBV6-1
CDR3: CAGGREGLGGNTIYF

V: TRBV15
CDR3: CATSRDGRETQYF

V: TRBV5-4
CDR3: CASSFWGPYNEQFF

V: TRBV6-5
CDR3: CASKRGGVSGEQYF

V: TRBV7-2
CDR3: CASSSRTLSYNEQFF

V: TRBV21-1
CDR3: CASSTWYISSYNEQFF

V: TRBV4-2
CDR3: CASSQTSAGGTDTQYF